These T cell receptor beta chains were read from a single sample in a study of blood T cell repertoires in COVID-19. Libraries were prepared by immunoSEQ multiplex PCR; TCRdb keeps only in-frame clonotypes and omits some of them. This sample has about 140,000 clones, with roughly 88% found just once. Input material: PBMCs or T cells enriched from blood (not recorded which). These receptors were collected from a man between 65 and 85 years old who had been exposed to COVID-19. CDR3s include the opening cysteine and the closing phenylalanine or tryptophan. A D gene is named only where the DNA matches it firmly. The size of a clone is reported for some rows only, either as once, few or many, or as a class for expanded clones.

>TRBV5-1|TRBD1|TRBJ2-4|-
CASSLQGGGLDIQYF
TGCGCCAGCAGCTTACAGGGGGGAGGTTTGGACATTCAGTACTTC
>TRBV4-1|-|TRBJ2-1|-
CASSQEGLNYNEQFF
TGCGCCAGCAGCCAAGAAGGACTTAACTACAATGAGCAGTTCTTC
>TRBV6-5|TRBD1|TRBJ2-7|-
CASSRDRQPTYEQYF
TGTGCCAGCAGTCGGGACAGGCAACCCACCTACGAGCAGTACTTC
>TRBV27|-|TRBJ1-1|few
CASSRQVSGTEAFF
TGTGCCAGCAGTAGACAGGTTTCGGGCACTGAAGCTTTCTTT
>TRBV2|TRBD1|TRBJ2-1|-
CASSYIQGSPYNEQFF
TGTGCCAGCAGTTACATACAGGGGAGTCCCTACAATGAGCAGTTCTTC
>TRBV7-9|TRBD2|TRBJ2-1|-
CASRSRTSDPNEQFF
TGTGCCAGCAGGTCCCGGACTAGCGATCCCAATGAGCAGTTCTTC
>TRBV5-1|TRBD2|TRBJ2-3|-
CASSSPGLAGDLARDTQYF
TGCGCCAGCAGCTCACCGGGACTAGCGGGAGATTTGGCAAGAGATACGCAGTATTTT
>TRBV2|-|TRBJ2-7|-
CASRGATYEQYF
TGTGCCAGCAGGGGGGCCACCTACGAGCAGTACTTC
>TRBV30|-|TRBJ1-6|-
CAWRPGHYNSPLHF
TGTGCCTGGAGACCAGGTCACTATAATTCACCCCTCCACTTT
>TRBV15|TRBD2|TRBJ2-5|-
CATSSSGGAVETQYF
TGTGCCACCAGCAGTAGCGGGGGGGCAGTGGAGACCCAGTACTTC
>TRBV7-2|-|TRBJ2-7|-
CASSWRSGGEQYF
TGTGCCAGCAGCTGGAGAAGCGGCGGCGAGCAGTACTTC
>TRBV5-4|TRBD1|TRBJ2-3|-
CASRPGTGSTDTQYF
TGTGCCAGCAGACCCGGGACAGGGAGCACAGATACGCAGTATTTT
>TRBV30|-|TRBJ2-7|once
CAWSVTGIGYEQYF
TGTGCCTGGAGTGTAACAGGGATTGGCTACGAGCAGTACTTC
>TRBV5-4|TRBD1|TRBJ2-5|-
CASSNLRGRGETQYF
TGTGCCAGCAGCAATCTCAGGGGGCGCGGAGAGACCCAGTACTTC
>TRBV6-2/TRBV6-3|-|TRBJ2-5|-
CASSSTPRGETQYF
TGTGCCAGCAGTTCCACCCCCAGGGGAGAGACCCAGTACTTC
>TRBV28|TRBD2|TRBJ2-1|-
CASSSRLAGGTYNEQFF
TGTGCCAGCAGTTCACGACTAGCGGGAGGTACCTACAATGAGCAGTTCTTC
>TRBV5-4|-|TRBJ1-4|-
CASSLYSRGLDEKLFF
TGTGCCAGCAGCTTGTATAGTAGGGGTTTGGATGAAAAACTGTTTTTT
>TRBV5-5|-|TRBJ2-1|-
CASSPRRQQNEQFF
TGTGCCAGCAGCCCGCGGAGGCAGCAAAATGAGCAGTTCTTC
>TRBV27|-|TRBJ1-4|-
CASSLSHTSEKLFF
TGTGCCAGCAGTTTATCGCATACGAGTGAAAAACTGTTTTTT
>TRBV28|-|TRBJ2-7|-
CASSLGTSSYEQYF
TGTGCCAGCAGTCTCGGGACAAGCTCCTACGAGCAGTACTTC
>TRBV12-3/TRBV12-4|-|TRBJ1-2|-
CASSQGYGYTF
TGTGCCAGCAGTCAGGGTTATGGCTACACCTTC
>TRBV4-3|TRBD1|TRBJ2-7|-
CASSQGGTASEQYF
TGCGCCAGCAGCCAAGGGGGGACAGCTTCCGAGCAGTACTTC
>TRBV10-2|-|TRBJ1-2|few
CASTSYLGDLNGYTF
TGCGCCAGCACCTCGTACCTCGGAGACCTGAATGGCTACACCTTC
>TRBV6-4|-|TRBJ1-2|once
CASSDPVYGYTF
TGTGCCAGCAGTGACCCTGTTTATGGCTACACCTTC
>TRBV7-2|TRBD2|TRBJ2-5|-
CASSSLAGGQRETQYF
TGTGCCAGCAGCTCGCTAGCGGGGGGGCAGAGAGAGACCCAGTACTTC
>TRBV5-1|-|TRBJ1-5|few
CASSLLGETGQPQHF
TGCGCCAGCAGCTTGTTAGGGGAAACTGGTCAGCCCCAGCATTTT
>TRBV3-1/TRBV3-2|-|TRBJ1-1|few
CASNMPGTTEAFF
TGTGCCAGCAACATGCCGGGAACAACTGAAGCTTTCTTT
>TRBV15|-|TRBJ1-1|-
CATSVGRTTIRNTEAFF
TGTGCCACCAGCGTAGGACGGACTACGATAAGGAACACTGAAGCTTTCTTT
>TRBV5-1|TRBD1|TRBJ1-1|-
CASSWGQTGTEAFF
TGCGCCAGCAGCTGGGGACAGACGGGCACTGAAGCTTTCTTT
>TRBV19|-|TRBJ1-2|-
CASSILGGAQGYTF
TGTGCCAGTAGCATTCTTGGGGGGGCGCAAGGCTACACCTTC
>TRBV4-1|TRBD1|TRBJ1-2|-
CASSRVPDRGYGYTF
TGCGCCAGCAGCCGCGTTCCCGACAGGGGCTATGGCTACACCTTC